These 25 T cell receptor beta chains share one sample of origin, sequenced in a study of blood T cell repertoires in COVID-19. This table comes from immunoSEQ multiplex PCR, and its TCRdb copy is limited to in-frame clones, with some not included. This sample has approximately 230,000 clones; 70% to 85% occur once, and the top ten carry 3% to 4%. What was sequenced was peripheral blood. The source is a woman aged 40-49 years with active or convalescent COVID-19.

V gene TRBV28 combines with J gene TRBJ1-2; 10 bases line up with TRBD1. The germline V gene has CDR1 MDHEN and CDR2 SYDVKM. Trimming cost V 6 bases and J 1 base; bases outside gene matches: 8. This CDR3 has 16 residues. CDR3 DNA sequence: TGTGCCAGCAGACCCACGGGACAGGGGCTTAACTATGGCTACACCTTC. The encoded protein is CASRPTGQGLNYGYTF.

The rearrangement joins TRBV18 to TRBJ1-2, with no clear D. From germline, CDR1 is KGHSH and CDR2 LQKENI. The CDR3 has 14 residues. Trimming cost V 3 bases and J 8 bases, with 16 bases left between them. CDR3 in amino acids: CASSPDETRGGYTF. CDR3 sequence (DNA): TGTGCCAGCTCACCGGATGAAACTCGAGGGGGCTACACCTTC.

The genes are TRBV11-2 and TRBJ2-5; D perhaps matches TRBD1 (6 bases). Trimming stripped 5 bases from V and 1 base from J, with 14 bases between. The CDR3 is 15 amino acids. Germline V lookup: CDR1 SGHAT, CDR2 FQNNGV. Written as DNA, the CDR3 is TGTGCCAGCAGCGACGCAAACAGGGTCCAAGAGACCCAGTACTTC. Translating gives CASSDANRVQETQYF.

The genes are TRBV2 and TRBJ1-1; 7 nucleotides match TRBD1. After removal of 6 bases from V and 5 bases from J, the junction contained 6 bases not matched to a gene. There are 13 residues in the CDR3. Germline loops: CDR1 SNHLY, CDR2 FYNNEI. This chain's CDR3 is CASREGAWTEAFF. In nucleotides, the CDR3 is TGTGCCAGCAGGGAGGGGGCTTGGACTGAAGCTTTCTTT.

This clone was counted a few times. The V gene is TRBV25-1, the J gene TRBJ1-6; 8 positions agree with TRBD1. This CDR3 has 14 amino acids. Germline assignment: CDR1 MGHDK and CDR2 SYGVNS. V dropped 8 bases and J dropped 7; count of bases not matched to a gene: 7. CDR3: CASHQGAWNSPLHF. The CDR3 DNA follows: TGTGCCAGCCACCAGGGGGCATGGAATTCACCCCTCCACTTT.

This sequence joins TRBV7-2 and TRBJ2-3, with 8 bases that match TRBD2. The germline CDR1 and CDR2 sequences are SGHTA and FQGNSA. This CDR3 comprises 13 residues. Unmatched junction bases numbered 2, after V lost 4 bases and J lost 5 bases. Written as DNA, the CDR3 is TGTGCCAGCAGCTACGGGAGGGGAGATACGCAGTATTTT. The encoded protein is CASSYGRGDTQYF.

The J gene is TRBJ2-7, the V gene TRBV5-1; 11 nucleotides line up with TRBD2. The CDR3 extends over 15 amino acids. V was clipped by 2 bases and J by 2 bases; unmatched bases: 3. Per the germline V gene, CDR1 is SGHRS and CDR2 is YFSETQ. The CDR3 loop reads CASSFSGGAAYEQYV. The CDR3 coding sequence is TGCGCCAGCAGCTTTAGCGGGGGGGCCGCCTACGAGCAGTACGTC.

This chain connects TRBV4-1 to TRBJ1-2; 7 bases match TRBD1. J gave up 8 bases and V 1 base, and 13 bases lay outside the gene matches. This CDR3 has 16 amino acids. Germline V gives CDR1 MGHRA, CDR2 YSYEKL. CDR3 DNA sequence: TGCGCCAGCAGCCAAGGGATGGGCAGGGGGAAATGGGGCTACACCTTC. Translating it yields CASSQGMGRGKWGYTF.

This sequence joins TRBV7-3 and TRBJ2-3, with 7 bases matching TRBD2. The V segment lost 6 bases and the J segment 2 bases; nucleotides outside the gene matches: 8. This CDR3 spans 15 amino acids. Germline values: CDR1 SGHTA, CDR2 FQGTGA. For the CDR3, the DNA is TGTGCCAGCAGTCAGCTAGCGGCGGCCACAGATACGCAGTATTTT. It is translated as CASSQLAAATDTQYF.

The rearrangement links TRBV7-9 to TRBJ1-4; D not resolved. The germline gives CDR1 SEHNR, CDR2 FQNEAQ (reference sequence). The CDR3 spans 12 residues. Trimming cost V 5 bases and J 7 bases, with 8 bases left between them. The CDR3: CASSLSVEKLFF. In DNA, the CDR3 is TGTGCCAGCAGCCTGTCGGTTGAAAAACTGTTTTTT.

The chain has TRBV28 and TRBJ1-2, with 9 positions matching TRBD1. J lost 6 bases, V lost 4 bases, and 6 bases had no gene match. The V gene's germline CDR1 is MDHEN and CDR2 SYDVKM. There are 14 residues in the CDR3. The CDR3 DNA follows: TGTGCCAGCAGTTCAGGACAGGGGACGGATGGCTACACCTTC. Amino acid sequence: CASSSGQGTDGYTF.

CDR3 in amino acids: CASSLTGRRDKLFF. The CDR3 nucleotides read TGTGCCAGCAGTTTGACAGGGAGGAGGGATAAACTGTTTTTT. The chain carries TRBV27 and TRBJ1-4; 7 bases match TRBD1. Per the germline V gene, CDR1 is MNHEY and CDR2 is SMNVEV (reference sequence). This CDR3 is 14 amino acids long. Losses at the gene ends were 3 bases for V and 11 bases for J; bases not matched to a gene: 9.

This chain connects TRBV9 to TRBJ1-5; no clear D. The V gene's germline CDR1 is SGDLS and CDR2 YYNGEE. The CDR3 loop spans 15 amino acids. The V end was cut by 0 bases, the J end by 7 bases, with 14 bases between. CDR3 loop: CASSVGYSKEQPQHF. The CDR3 region has the DNA TGTGCCAGCAGCGTAGGGTACAGTAAAGAGCAGCCCCAGCATTTT.

The V and J genes are TRBV5-6 and TRBJ1-2; a possible D gene is TRBD1 (5 bases). The CDR3 sequence is 13 residues long. The V end lost 4 bases, the J end lost 4 bases, and 11 bases lay between the germline ends. Germline assignment: CDR1 SGHDT and CDR2 YYEEEE. The CDR3 nucleotides read TGTGCCAGCAGCCCTTCTGGGGCCTATGGCTACACCTTC. Its translation is CASSPSGAYGYTF. Drawing the rest from reference TRBV5-6 and TRBJ1-2, the complete variable domain is DAGVTQSPTHLIKTRGQQVTLRCSPKSGHDTVSWYQQALGQGPQFIFQYYEEEERQRGNFPDRFSGHQFPNYSSELNVNALLLGDSALYLCASSPSGAYGYTFGSGTRLTVV.

CDR3 in DNA: TGTGCCACCAGCGGGCAGGTGCACACTGAAGCTTTCTTT. It translates to CATSGQVHTEAFF. The V gene is TRBV15, the J gene TRBJ1-1; no clear D. The CDR3 sequence is 13 residues long. The V end was cut by 5 bases, the J end by 3 bases, with 10 bases between. The V gene's germline CDR1 is LNHNV and CDR2 YYDKDF (reference sequence).

The chain is built from TRBV19 and TRBJ2-5, with a tentative D call TRBD1 (6 bases). The length of the CDR3 is 12 residues. The germline V gene has CDR1 LNHDA and CDR2 SQIVND (reference sequence). The germline V and J ends were trimmed by 2 bases and 5 bases, with 6 bases remaining between them. CDR3 DNA: TGTGCCAGTAGTATAAGGGGGGAGACCCAGTACTTC. It specifies CASSIRGETQYF. Full variable domain (outside the CDR3, taken from reference TRBV19 and TRBJ2-5): DGGITQSPKYLFRKEGQNVTLSCEQNLNHDAMYWYRQDPGQGLRLIYYSQIVNDFQKGDIAEGYSVSREKKESFPLTVTSAQKNPTAFYLCASSIRGETQYFGPGTRLLVL.

The rearrangement uses TRBV3-1 (or the pseudogene TRBV3-2) and TRBJ1-5, with unresolved D. Germline CDR1 is LGHDT and CDR2 is YNNKEL (reference sequence). The CDR3 contains 16 residues. Trimming stripped 2 bases from V and 4 bases from J, with 15 bases between. This chain's CDR3 is CASSQSGGSGNQPQHF. The CDR3 region has the DNA TGTGCCAGCAGCCAAAGCGGAGGGAGCGGGAATCAGCCCCAGCATTTT.

This chain uses TRBV2 with TRBJ1-6; TRBD1 matches at 7 bases. CDR1 and CDR2 (germline): SNHLY, FYNNEI. The V gene end was trimmed by 4 bases and the J gene end by 7 bases; junction bases not matched to a gene: 7. The CDR3 loop spans 15 amino acids. The CDR3 DNA follows: TGTGCCAGCAGTGCATTAGACAGGGACAATTCACCCCTCCACTTT. Its translation: CASSALDRDNSPLHF.

This chain joins TRBV19 and TRBJ2-1; D is ambiguous. The CDR3 is made up of 12 amino acids. The germline V gene encodes CDR1 LNHDA and CDR2 SQIVND (reference sequence). Trimming stripped 1 base from V and 6 bases from J, with 4 bases between. In nucleotides, the CDR3 is TGTGCCAGTAGTATAGTCCTCAATGAGCAGTTCTTC. Its protein product is CASSIVLNEQFF.

CDR3 protein: CSVERVSGANVLTF. The CDR3 nucleotides are TGCAGCGTCGAAAGAGTCTCTGGGGCCAACGTCCTGACTTTC. V is TRBV29-1 and J is TRBJ2-6; D is unclear. There are 14 residues in the CDR3. CDR1 and CDR2 from the germline V gene are SQVTM and ANQGSEA. Trimming shortened V by 6 bases and J by 0 bases, and 9 bases separated the two germline ends.

V usage is TRBV4-2 and J usage is TRBJ2-2; D possibly corresponds to TRBD1 (5 bases). This CDR3 is built from 14 residues. Looked up from germline, CDR1 is LGHNA and CDR2 is YNFKEQ. V gave up 5 bases and J gave up 9 bases, with 16 bases separating them. The CDR3 spells CASSETGQSRELFF. The CDR3 DNA reads as TGTGCCAGCAGCGAGACCGGACAAAGTCGGGAGCTGTTTTTT.

V is TRBV7-9 and J is TRBJ1-4; the match to TRBD1 covers 7 bases. The CDR3 covers 15 residues. Unmatched junction bases numbered 2, after V lost 1 base and J lost 3 bases. Germline assignment: CDR1 SEHNR and CDR2 FQNEAQ (reference sequence). The CDR3 region has the DNA TGTGCCAGCAGCTTAGAAGGGACAGCTAATGAAAAACTGTTTTTT. Protein product: CASSLEGTANEKLFF.

The J gene is TRBJ1-4, the V gene TRBV5-4, with 8 bases identical to TRBD1. Germline V gives CDR1 SGHNT, CDR2 YYREEE (reference sequence). This CDR3 has 13 residues. V lost 7 bases to trimming and J lost 10 bases; unmatched junction nucleotides: 9. CDR3 protein: CASRGPQGGKLFF. The CDR3 nucleotides read TGTGCCAGCCGGGGGCCACAGGGGGGAAAACTGTTTTTT.

The rearrangement uses TRBV5-1 and TRBJ2-5; tentatively, D is TRBD2 (5 bases). Germline-derived CDR1 and CDR2 are SGHRS and YFSETQ. The CDR3 sequence is 13 residues long. Trimming took 0 bases from V and 5 from J, leaving 8 bases between them. The CDR3 region has the DNA TGCGCCAGCAGCTTGGGAATAGCGGAGACCCAGTACTTC. Translating gives CASSLGIAETQYF.

The genes are TRBV5-1 and TRBJ2-3, with 12 positions matching TRBD2. This CDR3 has 17 residues. V was clipped by 3 bases and J by 2 bases; unmatched bases: 7. The germline V gene has CDR1 SGHRS and CDR2 YFSETQ. CDR3 DNA: TGCGCCAGCAGCTCTTTACTAGCGGGGGGATTCACAGATACGCAGTATTTT. Translating it yields CASSSLLAGGFTDTQYF.